This T cell receptor (beta chain) is from a study of siplizumab effects on memory and regulatory T cells. Some 10^5 TCR templates were assayed per sample. Sequenced by immunoSEQ multiplex PCR; TCRdb stores in-frame clones only, minus some. The sample includes some 97,000 clones, roughly 92% of them seen just once. Study-wide results and caveats: Significantly reduced by siplizumab was the cumulative frequency of alloreactive sequences, namely those traceable to unstimulated CD4+ memory cells. The alloreactive clones that mapped to unstimulated subsets made up only a minor fraction. Memory cells seemed less diverse than naive T cells, which seemed major alloresponse contributors.

Germline V gives CDR1 KGHSH, CDR2 LQKENI. The CDR3 is 14 amino acids. Deletions cut 1 base from V and 0 bases from J, with 7 bases between. This clone is a singleton in its sample. Its specificity is unknown. The chain carries TRBV18 and TRBJ2-7; D is perhaps TRBD2 (5 bases). The sequencing sample was made of Tregs sorted from blood. This sequence was found in a human donor in good health. The chain's CDR3 is CASSPLEDSYEQYF. The CDR3 DNA follows: TGTGCCAGCTCACCACTGGAGGACTCCTACGAGCAGTACTTC.